The TCR beta chain described here comes from a study of blood T cell repertoires in COVID-19. About the study: COVID-19 samples, acute and convalescent, were from the United States, Italy and Spain. PBMCs, B-cell-depleted T cells, or T cells were the source of the cDNA or gDNA that made up the material.

Assay used: immunoSEQ multiplex PCR; TCRdb lists only in-frame clones, some missing. This sample has around 220,000 clones, with 82% found just once. The V gene's germline CDR1 is LNHDA and CDR2 SQIVND (reference sequence). V was trimmed by 6 bases and J by 1 base, leaving 15 bases between them. The CDR3 totals 15 residues. The sequenced material came from peripheral blood. The TCR sequence derives from a woman older than 75 with COVID-19, enrolled during active disease. J is TRBJ1-1 and V is TRBV19; D might be TRBD1 (6 bases). CDR3 sequence (DNA): TGTGCCAGTAGCGCAGGGGCCCCCAGGAACACTGAAGCTTTCTTT. Translated, it gives CASSAGAPRNTEAFF. Full variable domain (outside the CDR3, taken from reference TRBV19 and TRBJ1-1): DGGITQSPKYLFRKEGQNVTLSCEQNLNHDAMYWYRQDPGQGLRLIYYSQIVNDFQKGDIAEGYSVSREKKESFPLTVTSAQKNPTAFYLCASSAGAPRNTEAFFGQGTRLTVV.